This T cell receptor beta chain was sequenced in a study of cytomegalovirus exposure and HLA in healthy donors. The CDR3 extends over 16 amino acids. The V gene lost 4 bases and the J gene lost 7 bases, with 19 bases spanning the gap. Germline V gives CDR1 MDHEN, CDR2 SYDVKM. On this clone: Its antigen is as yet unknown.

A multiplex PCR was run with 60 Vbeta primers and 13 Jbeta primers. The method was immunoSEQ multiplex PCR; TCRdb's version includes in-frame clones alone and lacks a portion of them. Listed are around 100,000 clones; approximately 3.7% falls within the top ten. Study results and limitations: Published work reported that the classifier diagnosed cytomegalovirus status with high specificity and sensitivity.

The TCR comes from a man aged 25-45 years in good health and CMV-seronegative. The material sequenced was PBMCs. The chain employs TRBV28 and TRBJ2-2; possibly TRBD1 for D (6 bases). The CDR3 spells CASSYQGWGQSGELFF. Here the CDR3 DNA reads TGTGCCAGCAGTTATCAAGGTTGGGGGCAGAGCGGGGAGCTGTTTTTT.